This note documents a single T cell receptor (beta chain) sequence. TCRdb's table, derived via immunoSEQ multiplex PCR, lists solely in-frame clones and lacks some. The sample consists of approximately 1,500,000 clones, around 98% of them appearing once. The data are from a study of shared clonotypes between healthy human individuals. Trimming removed 3 bases from V and 9 bases from J, with 12 bases in between. This CDR3 contains 12 residues. Germline-derived CDR1 and CDR2 are SQVTM and ANQGSEA. The material sequenced was naive CD4+ T cells sorted from blood. This sample's subset: CD45RA+ positively selected. This clonotype was sampled from a man aged 30 to 45 in good health. The chain employs TRBV29-1 and TRBJ2-1, with D possibly being TRBD1 or TRBD2 (6 bases each). DNA for the CDR3: TGCAGCGTTGATCCGGGGGCTGGTGAGCAGTTCTTC. Residues: CSVDPGAGEQFF.